This entry describes one T cell receptor beta chain. The antigen it recognizes is unknown. No base quality values were provided; no much bigger clone lies one nucleotide off. This sample is drawn from a study of blood T cell repertoires in COVID-19 (dated by TCRdb to 2018 to 2020). General notes on the study: Samples covering the acute and convalescent phases of COVID-19 were provided by collaborators in the United States, Italy and Spain. Where available, HLA class I and class II types were obtained from metadata supplied by the sample provider rather than from assay-based typing. The repertoires were released in a freely available public database intended as a resource for research on the immune response to SARS-CoV-2. The material from the prospective study consisted of cDNA or gDNA derived from T cells, B-cell-depleted T cells, or PBMCs. The sample metadata nearly always contained a de-identified subject ID, COVID-19 status, age in years and sex. Deeply sampled blood TCRbeta repertoires from subjects exposed to, actively infected with, or recovered from COVID-19 were included in the dataset. The samples were drawn from the first 160 participants of the ongoing ImmuneRACE study and from 1,200 or so subjects provided by 6 global collaborators.

In Seattle, one collaborating source enrolled patients while the infection was active and tracked those patients longitudinally over the course of disease. Whole blood was collected in K2EDTA tubes by collaborating institutions according to the institutions' own protocols. For TCRbeta analysis, collaborators shipped samples as frozen whole blood, isolated PBMCs, or DNA extracted from either of those sample types. The immunoSEQ Assay, a bias-controlled multiplex PCR, was used to amplify TCRbeta CDR3 regions from genomic DNA. The paper's processing steps were these. The number of nucleated cells in each sample was estimated by amplification of reference gene primers within the assay. Sequence reads were collapsed and filtered to measure the absolute abundance of every unique TCRbeta CDR3 rearrangement. For each sample, productive Simpson clonality was calculated by taking the square root of Simpson's diversity index across productive rearrangements. Here the immuneACCESS table is served through TCRdb, limited to in-frame sequences with V and J called. Missing clones are a known gap in these copies; in checked studies unresolved V genes cover under half, and the rest lacks a known reason. V and J calls and clone size are copied from that table; D and trimming were computed from the DNA. The sample profile shows roughly 260,000 clones; around nine tenths of them were found once. The ten biggest clones cover 11% of the sample.

Points the paper makes about the study in general: Clinical and demographic metadata were provided uncurated, with the amount varying by source and participant.

CDR1 LNHDA and CDR2 SQIVND are derived from the germline V gene (reference sequence). Unmatched junction bases come to 7, with V trimmed by 3 bases and J by 7 bases. There are 15 amino acids in the CDR3, from cysteine to phenylalanine inclusive. Only the CDR3 portion is preserved as DNA: 45 bases, with reading frame beginning at the first base. The sequence came from a woman under 40 with COVID-19, enrolled during active disease. This receptor chain uses TRBV19 and TRBJ2-2; 8 bases in between match TRBD1. Sequences were obtained from peripheral blood. At the DNA level, the sequence is TGTGCCAGTAGTATTCAGGGGGCGTTTCACGGGGAGCTGTTTTTT. Its protein reads: CASSIQGAFHGELFF.